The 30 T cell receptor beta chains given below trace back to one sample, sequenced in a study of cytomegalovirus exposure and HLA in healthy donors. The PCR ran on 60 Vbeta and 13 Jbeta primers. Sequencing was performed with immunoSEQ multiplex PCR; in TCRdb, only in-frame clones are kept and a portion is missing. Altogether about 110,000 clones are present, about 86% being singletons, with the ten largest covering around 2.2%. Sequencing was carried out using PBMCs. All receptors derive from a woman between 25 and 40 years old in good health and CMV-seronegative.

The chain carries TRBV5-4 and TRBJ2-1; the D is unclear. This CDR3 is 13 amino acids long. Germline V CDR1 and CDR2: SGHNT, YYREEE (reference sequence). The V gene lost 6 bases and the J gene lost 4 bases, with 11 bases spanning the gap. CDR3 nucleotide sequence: TGTGCCAGCAACCGCGTCGGGTACAATGAGCAGTTCTTC. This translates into CASNRVGYNEQFF.

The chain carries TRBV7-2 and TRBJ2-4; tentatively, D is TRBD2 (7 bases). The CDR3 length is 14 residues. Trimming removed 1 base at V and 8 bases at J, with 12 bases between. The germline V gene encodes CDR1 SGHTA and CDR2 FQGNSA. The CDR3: CASSLVGGGDIQYF. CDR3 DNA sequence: TGTGCCAGCAGCTTAGTAGGGGGGGGAGACATTCAGTACTTC. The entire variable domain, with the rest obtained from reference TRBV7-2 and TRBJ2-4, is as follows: GAGVSQSPSNKVTEKGKDVELRCDPISGHTALYWYRQSLGQGLEFLIYFQGNSAPDKSGLPSDRFSAERTGGSVSTLTIQRTQQEDSAVYLCASSLVGGGDIQYFGAGTRLSVL.

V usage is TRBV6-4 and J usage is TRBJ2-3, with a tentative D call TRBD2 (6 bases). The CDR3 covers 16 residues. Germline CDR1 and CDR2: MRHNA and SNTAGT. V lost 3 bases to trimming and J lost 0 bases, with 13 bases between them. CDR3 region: CASSDSGRGSTDTQYF. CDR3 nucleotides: TGTGCCAGCAGTGATTCCGGACGGGGGAGCACAGATACGCAGTATTTT.

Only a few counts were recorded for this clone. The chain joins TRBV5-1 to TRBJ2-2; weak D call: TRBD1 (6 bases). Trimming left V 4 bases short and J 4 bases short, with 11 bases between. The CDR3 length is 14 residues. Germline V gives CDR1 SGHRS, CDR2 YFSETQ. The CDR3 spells CASSAGTTTGELFF. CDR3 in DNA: TGCGCCAGCAGCGCCGGGACAACCACCGGGGAGCTGTTTTTT.

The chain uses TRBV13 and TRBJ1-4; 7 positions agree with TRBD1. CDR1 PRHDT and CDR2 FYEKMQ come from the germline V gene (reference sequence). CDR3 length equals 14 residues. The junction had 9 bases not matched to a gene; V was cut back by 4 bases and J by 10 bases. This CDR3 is CASSSTGRGGKLFF. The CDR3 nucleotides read TGTGCCAGCAGCTCGACAGGGAGAGGAGGAAAACTGTTTTTT.

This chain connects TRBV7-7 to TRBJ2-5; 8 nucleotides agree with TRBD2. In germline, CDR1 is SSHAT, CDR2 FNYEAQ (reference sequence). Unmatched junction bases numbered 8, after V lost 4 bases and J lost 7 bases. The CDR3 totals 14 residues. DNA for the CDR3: TGTGCCAGCAGCTCGACTAGCGAGACCCGGACCCAGTACTTC. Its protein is CASSSTSETRTQYF.

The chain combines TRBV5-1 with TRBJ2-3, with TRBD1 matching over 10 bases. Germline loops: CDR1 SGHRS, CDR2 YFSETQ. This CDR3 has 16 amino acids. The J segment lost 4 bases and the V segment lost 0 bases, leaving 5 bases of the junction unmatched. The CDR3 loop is CASSLAKGQGSDTQYF. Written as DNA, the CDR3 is TGCGCCAGCAGCTTGGCCAAGGGACAGGGGTCAGATACGCAGTATTTT. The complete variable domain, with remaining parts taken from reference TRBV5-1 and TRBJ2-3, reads KAGVTQTPRYLIKTRGQQVTLSCSPISGHRSVSWYQQTPGQGLQFLFEYFSETQRNKGNFPGRFSGRQFSNSRSEMNVSTLELGDSALYLCASSLAKGQGSDTQYFGPGTRLTVL.

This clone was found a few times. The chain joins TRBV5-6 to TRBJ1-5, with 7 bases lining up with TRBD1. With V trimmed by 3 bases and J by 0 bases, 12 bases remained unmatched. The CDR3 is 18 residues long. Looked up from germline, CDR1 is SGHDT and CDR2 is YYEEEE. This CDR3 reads CASSSGTVILGSNQPQHF. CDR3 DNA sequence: TGTGCCAGCAGCTCCGGGACAGTGATCTTGGGTAGCAATCAGCCCCAGCATTTT.

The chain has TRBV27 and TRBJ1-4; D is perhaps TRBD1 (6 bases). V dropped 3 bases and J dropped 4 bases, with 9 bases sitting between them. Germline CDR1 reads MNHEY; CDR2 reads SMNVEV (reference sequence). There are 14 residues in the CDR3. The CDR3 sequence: CASSFNRVNEKLFF. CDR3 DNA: TGTGCCAGCAGTTTTAACAGGGTTAATGAAAAACTGTTTTTT.

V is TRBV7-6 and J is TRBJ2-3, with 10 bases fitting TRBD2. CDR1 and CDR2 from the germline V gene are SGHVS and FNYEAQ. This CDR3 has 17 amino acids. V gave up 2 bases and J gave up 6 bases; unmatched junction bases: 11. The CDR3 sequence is CASSLRSLAGTLDTQYF. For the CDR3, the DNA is TGTGCCAGCAGCTTAAGGTCACTAGCGGGGACTCTGGATACGCAGTATTTT.

The CDR3 sequence: CASSGQAGIINEQFF. CDR3 bases: TGTGCCAGCAGTGGACAAGCAGGAATAATCAATGAGCAGTTCTTC. The V call is TRBV2, the J call TRBJ2-1, with D uncertain. The germline V and J ends were trimmed by 4 bases and 6 bases, with 16 bases remaining between them. In germline, CDR1 is SNHLY, CDR2 FYNNEI. The CDR3 is 15 residues long.

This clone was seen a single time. CDR3 region: CASSLASGSGRDTQYF. The CDR3 coding sequence is TGTGCCAGCAGCTTAGCTAGCGGGAGTGGGAGAGATACGCAGTATTTT. The chain links TRBV7-2 to TRBJ2-3, with 9 bases aligning to TRBD2. There are 16 residues in the CDR3. V was pared by 0 bases and J by 5 bases, with 6 bases of the junction left unmatched. CDR1 and CDR2 (germline): SGHTA, FQGNSA.

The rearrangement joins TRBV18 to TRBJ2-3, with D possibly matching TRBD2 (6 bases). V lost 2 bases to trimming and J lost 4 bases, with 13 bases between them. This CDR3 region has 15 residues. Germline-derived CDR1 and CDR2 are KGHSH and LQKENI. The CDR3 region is CASSPSLADADTQYF. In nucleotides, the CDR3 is TGTGCCAGCTCACCATCACTAGCCGATGCAGATACGCAGTATTTT.

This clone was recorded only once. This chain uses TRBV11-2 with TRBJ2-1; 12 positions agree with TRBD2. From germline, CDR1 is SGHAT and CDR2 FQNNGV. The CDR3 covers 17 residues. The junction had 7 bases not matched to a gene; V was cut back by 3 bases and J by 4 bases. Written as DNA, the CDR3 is TGTGCCAGCAGCTTCAGACTAGCGGGAGAGGGGTACAATGAGCAGTTCTTC. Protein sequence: CASSFRLAGEGYNEQFF. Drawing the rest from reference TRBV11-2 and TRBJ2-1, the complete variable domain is EAGVAQSPRYKIIEKRQSVAFWCNPISGHATLYWYQQILGQGPKLLIQFQNNGVVDDSQLPKDRFSAERLKGVDSTLKIQPAKLEDSAVYLCASSFRLAGEGYNEQFFGPGTRLTVL.

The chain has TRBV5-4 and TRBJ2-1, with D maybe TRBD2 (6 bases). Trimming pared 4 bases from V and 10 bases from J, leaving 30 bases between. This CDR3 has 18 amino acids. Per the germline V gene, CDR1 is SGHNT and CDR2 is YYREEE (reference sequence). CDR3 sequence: CASSRGVGAAAPTLEQFF. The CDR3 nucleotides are TGTGCCAGCAGCCGCGGGGTCGGGGCGGCAGCCCCTACGCTGGAGCAGTTCTTC.

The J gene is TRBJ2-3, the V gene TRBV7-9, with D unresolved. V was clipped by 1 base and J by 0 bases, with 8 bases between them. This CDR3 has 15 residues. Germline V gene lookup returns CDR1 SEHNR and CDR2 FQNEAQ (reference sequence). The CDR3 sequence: CASSLERGSTDTQYF. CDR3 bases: TGTGCCAGCAGCTTAGAGCGCGGAAGCACAGATACGCAGTATTTT.

CDR3 bases: TGCGCCAGCAGCGGGGGGGTCTCTGGAAACACCATATATTTT. Translating gives CASSGGVSGNTIYF. The chain carries TRBV5-1 and TRBJ1-3; possibly TRBD1 for D (5 bases). CDR1 and CDR2 from the germline V gene are SGHRS and YFSETQ. Trimming pared 4 bases from V and 0 bases from J, leaving 8 bases between. The CDR3 extends over 14 amino acids.

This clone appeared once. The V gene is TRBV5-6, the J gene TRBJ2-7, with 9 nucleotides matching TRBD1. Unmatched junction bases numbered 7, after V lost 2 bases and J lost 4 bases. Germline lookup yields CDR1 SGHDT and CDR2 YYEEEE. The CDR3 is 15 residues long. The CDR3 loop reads CASSLTRQGVYEQYF. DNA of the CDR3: TGTGCCAGCAGCTTAACCCGACAGGGGGTATACGAGCAGTACTTC.

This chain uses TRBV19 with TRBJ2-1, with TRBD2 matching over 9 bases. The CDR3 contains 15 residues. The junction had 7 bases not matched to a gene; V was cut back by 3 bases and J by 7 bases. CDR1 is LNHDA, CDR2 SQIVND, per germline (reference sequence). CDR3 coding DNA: TGTGCCAGTAGTATTCTAGCGGGACAAGGGAATGAGCAGTTCTTC. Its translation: CASSILAGQGNEQFF.

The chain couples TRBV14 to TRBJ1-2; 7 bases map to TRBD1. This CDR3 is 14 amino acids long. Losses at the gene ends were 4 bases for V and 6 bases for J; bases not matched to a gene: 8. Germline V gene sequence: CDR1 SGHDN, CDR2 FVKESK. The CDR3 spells CASSRSGTEDGYTF. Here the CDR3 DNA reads TGTGCCAGCAGCCGATCAGGGACAGAAGATGGCTACACCTTC.

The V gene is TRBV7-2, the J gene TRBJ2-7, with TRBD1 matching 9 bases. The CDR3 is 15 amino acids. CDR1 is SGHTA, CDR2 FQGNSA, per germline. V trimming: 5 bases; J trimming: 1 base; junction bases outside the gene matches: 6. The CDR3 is CASSRDRAGSYEQYF. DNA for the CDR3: TGTGCCAGCAGCCGGGACAGGGCCGGTTCCTACGAGCAGTACTTC.

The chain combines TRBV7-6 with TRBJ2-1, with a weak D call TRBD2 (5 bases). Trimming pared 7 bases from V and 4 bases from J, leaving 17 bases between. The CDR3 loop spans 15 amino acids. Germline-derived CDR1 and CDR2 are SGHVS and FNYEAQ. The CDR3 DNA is TGTGCCAGCACCCGAAGAGCGGACGGATACAATGAGCAGTTCTTC. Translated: CASTRRADGYNEQFF.

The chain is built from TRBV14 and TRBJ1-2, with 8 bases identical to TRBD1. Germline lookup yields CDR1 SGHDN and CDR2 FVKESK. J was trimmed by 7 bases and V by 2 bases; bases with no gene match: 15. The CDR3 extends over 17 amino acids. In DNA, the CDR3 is TGTGCCAGCAGCCAACGGCTAGCCAGGGGGCCTTCTTCTGGCTACACCTTC. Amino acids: CASSQRLARGPSSGYTF.

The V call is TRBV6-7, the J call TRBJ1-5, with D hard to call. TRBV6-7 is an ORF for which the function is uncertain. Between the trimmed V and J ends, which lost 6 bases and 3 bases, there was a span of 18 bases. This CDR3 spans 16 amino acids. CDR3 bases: TGTGCCAGCAGACCCGAGGGTGCCACCCACAATCAGCCCCAGCATTTT. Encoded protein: CASRPEGATHNQPQHF.

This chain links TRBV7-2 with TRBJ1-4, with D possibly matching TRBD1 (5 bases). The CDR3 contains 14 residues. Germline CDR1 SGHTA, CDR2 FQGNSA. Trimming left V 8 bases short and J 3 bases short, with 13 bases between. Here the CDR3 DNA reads TGTGCCAGCGGCCCCCGGGGGTCTAATGAAAAACTGTTTTTT. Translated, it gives CASGPRGSNEKLFF. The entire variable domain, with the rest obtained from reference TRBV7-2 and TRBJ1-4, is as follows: GAGVSQSPSNKVTEKGKDVELRCDPISGHTALYWYRQSLGQGLEFLIYFQGNSAPDKSGLPSDRFSAERTGGSVSTLTIQRTQQEDSAVYLCASGPRGSNEKLFFGSGTQLSVL.

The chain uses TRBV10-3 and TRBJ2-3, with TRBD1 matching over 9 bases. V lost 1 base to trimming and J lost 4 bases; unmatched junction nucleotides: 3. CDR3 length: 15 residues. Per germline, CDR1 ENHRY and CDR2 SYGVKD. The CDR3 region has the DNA TGTGCCATCAGTGAGTTGGACAGGGGCGCAGATACGCAGTATTTT. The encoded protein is CAISELDRGADTQYF.

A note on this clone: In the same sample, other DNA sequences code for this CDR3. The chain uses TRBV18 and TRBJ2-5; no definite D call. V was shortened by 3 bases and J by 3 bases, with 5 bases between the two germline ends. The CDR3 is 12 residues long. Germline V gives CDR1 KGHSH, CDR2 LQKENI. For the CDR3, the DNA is TGTGCCAGCTCACCGAGAGAAGAGACCCAGTACTTC. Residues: CASSPREETQYF.

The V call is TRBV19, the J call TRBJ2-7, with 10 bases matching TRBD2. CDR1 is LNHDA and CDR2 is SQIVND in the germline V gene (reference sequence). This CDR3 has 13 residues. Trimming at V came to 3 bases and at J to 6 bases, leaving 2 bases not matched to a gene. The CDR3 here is CASSIPSGSEQYF. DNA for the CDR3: TGTGCCAGTAGTATTCCTAGCGGGAGCGAGCAGTACTTC.

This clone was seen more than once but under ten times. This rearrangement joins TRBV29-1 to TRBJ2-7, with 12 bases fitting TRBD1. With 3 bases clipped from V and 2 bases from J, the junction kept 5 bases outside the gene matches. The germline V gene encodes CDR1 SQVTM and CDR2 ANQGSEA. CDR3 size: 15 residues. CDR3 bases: TGCAGCGTTGATCCGGGGACAGGGGGCCCCTACGAGCAGTACTTC. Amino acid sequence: CSVDPGTGGPYEQYF.

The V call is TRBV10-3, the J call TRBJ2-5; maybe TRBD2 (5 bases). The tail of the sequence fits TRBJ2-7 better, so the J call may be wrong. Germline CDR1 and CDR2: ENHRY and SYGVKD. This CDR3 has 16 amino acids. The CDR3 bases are TGTGCCATCAGTGAGTCGACTCCGGGATTCTCCTACGAGCAGTACTTC. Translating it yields CAISESTPGFSYEQYF.